One T cell receptor (beta chain) is described in this entry. V gave up 5 bases and J gave up 4 bases; unmatched junction bases: 5. The V gene's germline CDR1 is SGHTA and CDR2 FQGTGA. The CDR3 loop spans 14 amino acids. The sample is drawn from a study of blood T cell repertoires in COVID-19. About the research overall: The cDNA or gDNA used as material had been derived from T cells, B-cell-depleted T cells, or PBMCs.

Authors' processing steps: Amplification of reference gene primers provided the estimated nucleated cell counts. TCRdb's table, derived via immunoSEQ multiplex PCR, lists solely in-frame clones and lacks some. The V and J calls and clone size were taken over from that table, and D and trimming were inferred from the DNA. Of about 130,000 clones in the sample, about 91% were seen once. This TCR was sampled from a man aged 45-60 years with acute or convalescent COVID-19. Sequencing was done on a sample of peripheral blood. V usage is TRBV7-3 and J usage is TRBJ2-3; 8 bases map to TRBD2. CDR3 in DNA: TGTGCCAGCAGCCTAGGACTAGCCGCAGATACGCAGTATTTT. Protein product: CASSLGLAADTQYF.